Listed below are T cell receptor beta chains from one sample, sequenced in a study of blood T cell repertoires in COVID-19. The repertoire was sequenced with immunoSEQ multiplex PCR; TCRdb's copy has only in-frame clones and lacks some. Altogether 150,000 to 200,000 clones are present, 70% to 90% being singletons, with the ten largest covering under 7%. Specimen: peripheral blood. Receptor source: a woman aged 50 to 60 with COVID-19, enrolled during active disease. CDR3s include the opening cysteine and the closing phenylalanine or tryptophan. D genes are given only for firm matches. Size tells how often a clone was seen (once, few, many) or the class of an expanded clone, and some rows leave it out.

d_call cdr3_length clone_size j_call v_call cdr3_nt cdr3_aa
TRBD1 16 . TRBJ2-6 TRBV5-4 TGTGCCAGCAGCATGGGACAGCCCTCTGGGGCCAACGTCCTGACTTTC CASSMGQPSGANVLTF
. 15 . TRBJ2-1 TRBV19 TGTGCCAGTACCATGAATAGCGGTAGGACTAATGAGCAGTTCTTC CASTMNSGRTNEQFF
TRBD1 16 once TRBJ2-7 TRBV6-6 TGTGCCAGCAGTGACTCGTCACAGGGGCTCACCTACGAGCAGTACTTC CASSDSSQGLTYEQYF
. 15 . TRBJ1-3 TRBV19 TGTGCCAGTAGTACACAGGGTGGCTCTGGAAACACCATATATTTT CASSTQGGSGNTIYF
TRBD2 16 . TRBJ2-5 TRBV19 TGTGCCAGTAGTCCCACAAGGCGGGGGGTCCGGGAGACCCAGTACTTC CASSPTRRGVRETQYF
TRBD1 15 once TRBJ2-5 TRBV6-5 TGTGCCAGCATCCGAAGGGGACAGCCCCAAGAGACCCAGTACTTC CASIRRGQPQETQYF
. 12 . TRBJ2-5 TRBV7-2 TGTGCCAGCAGCTTTGGGGCAGAGACCCAGTACTTC CASSFGAETQYF
TRBD1 15 . TRBJ1-4 TRBV6-6 TGTGCCAGCAGTGACCCGGGACAGGGTGTGGAAAAACTGTTTTTT CASSDPGQGVEKLFF
TRBD1 14 . TRBJ2-7 TRBV27 TGTGCCAGCAGCCTGACAGGGTCCTCCTACGAGCAGTACTTC CASSLTGSSYEQYF
. 14 . TRBJ1-1 TRBV7-2 TGTGCCAGCAGCCCCTACAGAGCGGCGACTGAAGCTTTCTTT CASSPYRAATEAFF
TRBD1 14 . TRBJ2-5 TRBV9 TGTGCCAGCAGCGTAGACAGGGGGCGAGAGACCCAGTACTTC CASSVDRGRETQYF
. 14 . TRBJ2-5 TRBV5-4 TGTGCCAGCAGCGGGGGACTTCACCAAGAGACCCAGTACTTC CASSGGLHQETQYF
TRBD1 16 . TRBJ2-3 TRBV28 TGTGCCAGCAGTGGCCCCGGGACAGGGGTGGAAGATACGCAGTATTTT CASSGPGTGVEDTQYF
TRBD2 15 . TRBJ2-2 TRBV4-2 TGTGCCAGCAGCCAAGGACTAGCTGGGACCGGGGAGCTGTTTTTT CASSQGLAGTGELFF
TRBD1 16 . TRBJ2-2 TRBV4-2 TGTGCCAGCAGCCAAGGGCAGGGGGCGATAACCGGGGAGCTGTTTTTT CASSQGQGAITGELFF
TRBD2 16 . TRBJ2-7 TRBV27 TGTGCCAGCAGTTTCCAAGCTAGCGGCTCATCCTACGAGCAGTACTTC CASSFQASGSSYEQYF
TRBD2 17 . TRBJ2-5 TRBV27 TGTGCCAGCAGTTTATCTGGACTAGCGGGGGGCCGAGGGACCCAGTACTTC CASSLSGLAGGRGTQYF
. 16 few TRBJ1-1 TRBV30 TGTGCCTGGAGGGCATTCGAGACAGCTTTGAACACTGAAGCTTTCTTT CAWRAFETALNTEAFF